The next 30 T cell receptor beta chains were all read from a single sample in a study of T cells in Graves' hyperthyroidism and ophthalmopathy. RNA transcripts gave rise to amplified TCR beta CDR3 regions. The HTBI primer set served for first-round RT-PCR of the TCR CDR3. TCRdb analysed the multiplex PCR reads with MiXCR anew, one entry per CDR3 protein. The repertoire holds around 340,000 distinct CDR3 sequences, with 15% to 20% as singletons. The sequencing input was blood. Receptors were obtained from a woman in her 50s with Graves' hyperthyroidism.

The rearrangement joins TRBV20-1 to TRBJ2-3; D ambiguous. The CDR3 covers 13 residues. Germline CDR1 and CDR2: DFQATT and SNEGSKA (reference sequence). Trimming pared 4 bases from V and 1 base from J, leaving 9 bases between. CDR3: CSATLPRTDTQYF. As DNA, the CDR3 is TGCAGTGCTACCCTCCCCCGCACAGATACGCAGTATTTT.

This clonotype was detected a few times. The chain employs TRBV6-1 and TRBJ2-1; 10 bases fit TRBD1. CDR3 length: 14 amino acids. Germline loops: CDR1 MNHNS, CDR2 SASEGT. The junction had 4 bases not matched to a gene; V was cut back by 5 bases and J by 6 bases. CDR3 sequence: CASSYRDRGNEQFF. The CDR3 DNA reads TGTGCCAGCAGTTATCGGGACAGGGGCAATGAGCAGTTCTTC.

On this clonotype itself: A much larger clone differs from this one at a single base, so this may be a read error. The rearrangement uses TRBV12-3 or TRBV12-4 and TRBJ2-1; D remains unclear. The CDR3 is made up of 13 amino acids. CDR3 sequence (DNA): TGTGCCAGCAGCTTGATAGCTGGCAATGAGCAGGTCTTC. This translates into CASSLIAGNEQVF.

Ten or more counts support this clonotype. The chain recombines TRBV6-1 with TRBJ1-1, with 9 bases aligning to TRBD1. J gave up 3 bases and V 7 bases, and 6 bases lay outside the gene matches. The germline V gene has CDR1 MNHNS and CDR2 SASEGT. This CDR3 has 14 amino acids. For the CDR3, the DNA is TGTGCCAGCAAGATGACAGGGGGGTACACTGAAGCTTTCTTT. It specifies CASKMTGGYTEAFF.

This clonotype was seen ten or more times. The rearrangement joins TRBV20-1 to TRBJ2-7; 12 bases match TRBD2. Germline CDR1 and CDR2: DFQATT and SNEGSKA (reference sequence). The CDR3 has 16 amino acids. J gave up 3 bases and V 3 bases, and 9 bases lay outside the gene matches. The CDR3 region is CSASGLAGPVGYEQYF. The CDR3 nucleotides are TGCAGTGCTAGTGGACTAGCGGGACCCGTAGGCTACGAGCAGTACTTC.

The V gene is TRBV13, the J gene TRBJ2-7; 11 nucleotides line up with TRBD2. The CDR3 is made up of 16 amino acids. Germline V gene data show CDR1 as PRHDT and CDR2 as FYEKMQ (reference sequence). V shed 3 bases, J shed 4 bases, and the junction held 8 bases outside the gene matches. CDR3 DNA: TGTGCCAGCAGCTTCAGGACTAGCGGGCCCTTTTACGAGCAGTACTTC. Translating gives CASSFRTSGPFYEQYF.

The count of this clonotype is one. The CDR3 DNA reads as TGCAGCGTTGAAGATGCGGGGGTAGAGACCCAGTACTTC. This codes for CSVEDAGVETQYF. The chain uses TRBV29-1 and TRBJ2-5; TRBD2 matches at 7 bases. The V gene end was trimmed by 0 bases and the J gene end by 4 bases; junction bases not matched to a gene: 2. CDR1 is SQVTM and CDR2 is ANQGSEA in the germline V gene. The CDR3 is made up of 13 amino acids.

This chain uses TRBV15 with TRBJ2-1; weak D call: TRBD1 (5 bases). The CDR3 is made up of 20 amino acids. Trimming left V 2 bases short and J 1 base short, with 24 bases between. Looked up from germline, CDR1 is LNHNV and CDR2 is YYDKDF (reference sequence). In DNA form, the CDR3 reads TGTGCCACCAGCAGACCGTGGACACCTACTCGCTTGGGGTCCTACAATGAGCAGTTCTTC. This translates into CATSRPWTPTRLGSYNEQFF.

This clonotype was found once. This sequence joins TRBV19 and TRBJ1-1; 9 bases map to TRBD1. CDR1 LNHDA and CDR2 SQIVND come from the germline V gene (reference sequence). The CDR3 sequence is 14 residues long. J was trimmed by 3 bases and V by 7 bases; bases with no gene match: 6. For the CDR3, the DNA is TGTGCCAGTATCCTGACAGGGGGGGACACTGAAGCTTTCTTT. This sequence encodes CASILTGGDTEAFF.

V is TRBV20-1 and J is TRBJ2-1; no clear D. The length of the CDR3 is 16 residues. The V end lost 0 bases, the J end lost 2 bases, and 14 bases lay between the germline ends. Germline values: CDR1 DFQATT, CDR2 SNEGSKA (reference sequence). CDR3 bases: TGCAGTGCTAGAGATCTGGCCACCTGGGCCTACAATGAGCAGTTCTTC. This gives the protein CSARDLATWAYNEQFF.

To note about this clonotype: Just one base apart from a much larger clone, this may be a read error. The chain combines TRBV27 with TRBJ1-4; D gene unclear. Germline lookup yields CDR1 MNHEY and CDR2 SMNVEV (reference sequence). The CDR3 runs to 12 residues. Trimming left V 10 bases short and J 8 bases short, with 14 bases between. CDR3 in amino acids: CATPGSPEKLFF. Here the CDR3 DNA reads TGTGCCACCCCCGGCTCCCCGGAAAAACTGTTTTTT.

The chain couples TRBV6-5 to TRBJ2-3; a weak D match, TRBD2 (5 bases). Trimming stripped 0 bases from V and 4 bases from J, with 14 bases between. The CDR3 is made up of 16 amino acids. From germline, CDR1 is MNHEY and CDR2 SVGAGI. The CDR3 region is CASSYSPGSGADTQYF. As DNA, the CDR3 is TGTGCCAGCAGTTACTCACCGGGAAGCGGCGCAGATACGCAGTATTTT.

This chain links TRBV5-1 with TRBJ2-1; 10 bases fit TRBD2. V gave up 1 base and J gave up 10 bases; unmatched junction bases: 5. Germline V gene sequence: CDR1 SGHRS, CDR2 YFSETQ. CDR3 length equals 14 residues. The CDR3 sequence is CASSLILAGAEQFF. CDR3 sequence (DNA): TGCGCCAGCAGCTTGATCCTAGCGGGGGCCGAGCAGTTCTTC.

There are many counts of this clonotype. The chain has TRBV20-1 and TRBJ1-1, with TRBD1 as a possible D gene (6 bases). V lost 3 bases and J 0 bases, leaving 20 bases between the germline ends. The V gene's germline CDR1 is DFQATT and CDR2 SNEGSKA (reference sequence). The CDR3 covers 17 residues. CDR3 amino acids: CSARDSDRSFMNTEAFF. The CDR3 coding sequence is TGCAGTGCTAGGGACTCAGACAGGTCTTTCATGAACACTGAAGCTTTCTTT.

This clonotype was found many times. The chain links TRBV11-2 to TRBJ2-3; D assignment may be TRBD1 or TRBD2 (5 bases each). CDR3 length: 14 amino acids. Germline V gene data show CDR1 as SGHAT and CDR2 as FQNNGV. V was shortened by 3 bases and J by 5 bases, with 12 bases between the two germline ends. CDR3: CASSFRGWVDTQYF. The DNA for the CDR3 is TGTGCCAGCAGCTTTCGGGGCTGGGTAGATACGCAGTATTTT.

This clonotype was counted a few times. This chain links TRBV11-3 with TRBJ2-1, with D perhaps TRBD2 (6 bases). Trimming removed 3 bases at V and 5 bases at J, with 14 bases between. The germline V gene has CDR1 SGHNT and CDR2 YENEEA. This CDR3 has 15 residues. The DNA for the CDR3 is TGTGCCAGCAGCTTGGGGGGAAGGAGGGACAATGAGCAGTTCTTC. This gives the protein CASSLGGRRDNEQFF. The whole variable domain, filled in from reference TRBV11-3 and TRBJ2-1, reads EAGVVQSPRYKIIEKKQPVAFWCNPISGHNTLYWYLQNLGQGPELLIRYENEEAVDDSQLPKDRFSAERLKGVDSTLKIQPAELGDSAVYLCASSLGGRRDNEQFFGPGTRLTVL.

This clonotype was observed at least ten times. The V call is TRBV27, the J call TRBJ2-2, with a tentative D call TRBD2 (7 bases). Trimming took 2 bases from V and 4 from J, leaving 14 bases between them. The germline CDR1 and CDR2 sequences are MNHEY and SMNVEV (reference sequence). The CDR3 extends over 16 amino acids. CDR3 coding DNA: TGTGCCAGCAGTTTAGAAGGGGGGGGGACCACCGGGGAGCTGTTTTTT. It translates to CASSLEGGGTTGELFF.

This clonotype was detected only a few times. The chain carries TRBV28 and TRBJ2-7, with 8 bases matching TRBD1. J was trimmed by 7 bases and V by 5 bases; bases with no gene match: 13. Germline values: CDR1 MDHEN, CDR2 SYDVKM. The CDR3 runs 15 residues. This CDR3 is CASSPGGQSTWEQYF. DNA of the CDR3: TGTGCCAGCAGTCCAGGGGGCCAATCTACGTGGGAGCAGTACTTC.

This clonotype was counted once. V usage is TRBV7-9 and J usage is TRBJ1-3, with 7 bases that match TRBD1. This CDR3 spans 17 amino acids. V was pared by 3 bases and J by 1 base, with 9 bases of the junction left unmatched. From germline, CDR1 is SEHNR and CDR2 FQNEAQ (reference sequence). CDR3 sequence: CASSFHGTATSGNTIYF. CDR3 nucleotides: TGTGCCAGCAGCTTTCACGGGACAGCAACTTCTGGAAACACCATATATTTT.

The CDR3 here is CASRERGGVGYIQYF. The CDR3 nucleotides are TGTGCCAGCAGAGAGCGGGGGGGGGTCGGTTACATTCAGTACTTC. The chain combines TRBV6-2 or TRBV6-3 with TRBJ2-4, with TRBD2 matching 10 bases. Germline V CDR1 and CDR2: MNHEY, SVGEGT. This CDR3 spans 15 amino acids. The junction had 10 bases not matched to a gene; V was cut back by 6 bases and J by 8 bases.

This clonotype has more than one count but fewer than ten. J is TRBJ2-7 and V is TRBV28; D might be TRBD1 (5 bases). The germline CDR1 and CDR2 sequences are MDHEN and SYDVKM. The CDR3 has 12 amino acids. The V and J ends lost 5 bases and 5 bases respectively, with 10 bases between them. For the CDR3, the DNA is TGTGCCAGCAGTCCAGGGTCCCACGAGCAGTACTTC. It codes for CASSPGSHEQYF.

This clonotype showed up many times. The chain links TRBV18 to TRBJ1-1; D ambiguous. CDR3 length: 15 residues. Per the germline V gene, CDR1 is KGHSH and CDR2 is LQKENI. V was pared by 2 bases and J by 4 bases, with 14 bases between. The CDR3 loop reads CASSPTSSKATEAFF. The DNA of the CDR3 is TGTGCCAGCTCACCAACCAGTTCGAAGGCCACTGAAGCTTTCTTT.

This clonotype was picked up many times. The genes are TRBV6-5 and TRBJ2-3; D not resolved. V gave up 0 bases and J gave up 0 bases, with 10 bases separating them. The CDR3 is 16 residues long. Germline V gene data show CDR1 as MNHEY and CDR2 as SVGAGI. DNA for the CDR3: TGTGCCAGCAGTTACTCTGGGGTTCCTAGCACAGATACGCAGTATTTT. This encodes CASSYSGVPSTDTQYF.

This clonotype was detected only a few times. The genes are TRBV28 and TRBJ2-5; D may be TRBD2 (5 bases). V lost 1 base, J lost 10 bases, and 16 bases lay in between. Germline V lookup: CDR1 MDHEN, CDR2 SYDVKM. The CDR3 covers 14 residues. CDR3 DNA: TGTGCCAGCAGTTTATTGGACTCCGGTGGGAACCAGTACTTC. Translation gives CASSLLDSGGNQYF.

The chain combines TRBV18 with TRBJ2-3; TRBD1 matches 7 bases. The CDR3 runs 15 residues. Germline-derived CDR1 and CDR2 are KGHSH and LQKENI. The V and J ends lost 2 bases and 10 bases, in that order; junction bases with no gene match: 12. The CDR3 nucleotides are TGTGCCAGCTCACCATTGGGCCAGGGGGTGAATGCGCAGTATTTT. This encodes CASSPLGQGVNAQYF.

This clonotype showed up many times. Here the CDR3 DNA reads TGTGCCAGCAGGTCTGGGGGGGAGACCCAGTACTTC. Protein product: CASRSGGETQYF. J is TRBJ2-5 and V is TRBV27; TRBD2 is a possible D gene (6 bases). The CDR3 consists of 12 residues. Germline CDR1 MNHEY, CDR2 SMNVEV (reference sequence). Trimming removed 6 bases from V and 5 bases from J, with 10 bases in between.

This clonotype was seen many times. The chain couples TRBV5-6 to TRBJ1-3, with TRBD1 as a possible D gene (5 bases). The CDR3 length is 12 residues. Germline CDR1 SGHDT, CDR2 YYEEEE. V lost 2 bases, J lost 13 bases, and 13 bases lay in between. CDR3 bases: TGTGCCAGCAGCTTCCAGGGACCTCCGATATATTTT. Translation: CASSFQGPPIYF.

This clonotype was observed at least ten times. The V call is TRBV10-3, the J call TRBJ1-2; TRBD1 matches at 8 bases. Germline-derived CDR1 and CDR2 are ENHRY and SYGVKD. J gave up 2 bases and V 2 bases, and 10 bases lay outside the gene matches. The CDR3 consists of 17 residues. This CDR3 reads CAISEGTTGDANYGYTF. The CDR3 coding sequence is TGTGCCATCAGTGAGGGAACGACAGGGGACGCGAACTATGGCTACACCTTC.

CDR3 nucleotide sequence: TGCGCCAGCAGCCCCTTACTAGCGGGGCTCACAGATACGCAGTATTTT. It yields the protein CASSPLLAGLTDTQYF. This rearrangement joins TRBV4-1 to TRBJ2-3, with 10 bases identical to TRBD2. The V and J ends lost 4 bases and 2 bases, in that order; junction bases with no gene match: 6. CDR1 and CDR2 from the germline V gene are MGHRA and YSYEKL. CDR3 length: 16 amino acids.

This clonotype was counted only a few times. This chain links TRBV11-2 with TRBJ2-3; D remains unclear. The CDR3 runs to 15 residues. Trimming cost V 2 bases and J 6 bases, with 15 bases left between them. From germline, CDR1 is SGHAT and CDR2 FQNNGV. The CDR3 sequence: CASSLFAAPRDTQYF. The CDR3, as DNA: TGTGCCAGCAGCTTATTTGCGGCCCCGAGGGATACGCAGTATTTT. The variable domain in full, with the rest retrieved from reference TRBV11-2 and TRBJ2-3, is EAGVAQSPRYKIIEKRQSVAFWCNPISGHATLYWYQQILGQGPKLLIQFQNNGVVDDSQLPKDRFSAERLKGVDSTLKIQPAKLEDSAVYLCASSLFAAPRDTQYFGPGTRLTVL.